The text below deals with one T cell receptor (beta chain). This clone is regarded as medium-sized (0.01 to 0.1%). This receptor's antigen is unknown. Base qualities are not provided; no much larger clone lies one nucleotide away. The germline V gene (reference sequence) gives CDR1 as SGHNT and CDR2 as YYREEE. From its cysteine to its phenylalanine, the CDR3 spans 15 amino acids. The read is trimmed to its CDR3 DNA, 45 bases read in frame from base 1. The germline V and J ends show losses of 4 bases and 5 bases respectively, and no gene match explains 7 bases of the junction. The time point label of this sample denotes: sample from a COVID-19-recovered individual after infection. Cells were CFSE-labeled and stimulated with autologous monocytes plus recombinant SARS-CoV-2 spike or nucleoprotein to obtain antigen-reactive proliferating T cell lines. Patients who had recovered from mild-to-severe COVID-19 served as donors. Stimulated subset cultures started from an input of some 5x10^5 cells per subset. CD4+ total memory, central memory, effector memory and circulating T follicular helper cells were isolated from peripheral blood mononuclear cells.

The receptor library was made with the immunoSEQ multiplex PCR assay. As for the original processing: To quantify how much the repertoires of different subsets overlapped, the Chao-Jaccard similarity index was used along with counts of shared clonotypes. TCRdb mirrors the immuneACCESS table, restricted to in-frame sequences. Some clones are absent from its copies; in checked studies, under half trace to an unresolved V gene, and the reason for the others is unknown. That table gives V, J and clone size, and the DNA gave D and trimming. The sample table contains about 1,400 clones; only one count was recorded for about a sixth of them. The top ten clonotypes cover around 8.9% of the sample. This entry is derived from a study of CD4 T cell repertoires in COVID-19 (dated by TCRdb to the early 2020s). In terms of the full investigation: To analyze cross-reactivity, CFSE-low cells were expanded with IL-2 for approximately 10 days and then labeled again and restimulated with spike proteins from other coronaviruses. In three recovered individuals, the researchers analyzed the TCR Vbeta repertoire of SARS-CoV-2-reactive T cells at the subset level. Naturally processed CD4+ T cell responses to SARS-CoV-2 spike and nucleoprotein were characterized in COVID-19-recovered individuals, and clonal composition was assessed by TCR Vbeta sequencing. Broader findings and caveats from the paper: Several of the most expanded SARS-CoV-2-reactive clonotypes were found to be shared between two or all three memory subsets, suggesting intraclonal diversification. Between about 7 and 28% of SARS-CoV-2 clonotypes were also detected in secondary cultures stimulated with SARS-CoV and/or HKU1 spike, a finding consistent with cross-reactivity.

The starting material was central memory CD4+ T cells, cultured in vitro, obtained after recovery from COVID-19. The cell subset or site label, read with the paper, signifies: CD4+ T central memory cells. The source of this sequence is a human donor who had COVID-19. This sequence uses TRBV5-4 and TRBJ2-5, with 11 bases in between that match TRBD2. The CDR3 protein is CASSLRLAGTETQYF. The nucleotide sequence is TGTGCCAGCAGCCTCCGACTAGCGGGAACGGAGACCCAGTACTTC.